These 19 T cell receptor beta chains share one sample of origin, sequenced in a study of CXCR3-negative and CXCR3-positive naive CD8 T cells (dated 2019 in TCRdb). Instrument used: NextSeq 550. The Human TCR Profiling Kit (MiLaboratory) was used to make UMI-labeled 5' RACE TRB cDNA libraries. TCRdb reprocessed the sequencing reads and holds a single record per CDR3 protein sequence, with no DNA. The data table for this sample lists roughly 48,000 distinct CDR3 sequences. Over 14% of the sample belongs to the ten largest clones. The sequencing input was memory CD8+ T cells from blood. In the paper's terms, the cell subset or site label means: conventional CD8+ memory T cells (TMEM), sorted as controls. The source is a human donor in good health. Some clones in this sample may be carry-over from other donors' samples.

This chain joins TRBV12-3 or TRBV12-4 and TRBJ1-1. The CDR3 runs 12 residues. CDR3 protein: CASSFDNTEAFF.

This chain uses TRBV2 with TRBJ2-3; the TCRdb D gene call, TRBD1, has no DNA to confirm it. CDR1 is SNHLY, CDR2 FYNNEI, per germline. There are 13 residues in the CDR3. The CDR3 loop is CASNGGDTDTQYF.

V usage is TRBV4-3 and J usage is TRBJ2-3. This CDR3 is built from 13 residues. Germline V gene lookup returns CDR1 LGHNA and CDR2 YSLEER. This chain's CDR3 is CASSQDAGDTQYF.

The chain employs TRBV28 and TRBJ2-1; checking the TCRdb D call of TRBD1 is not possible without DNA. The CDR3 has 15 residues. The germline gives CDR1 MDHEN, CDR2 SYDVKM. CDR3: CASGIWGVSTNEQFF.

V is TRBV4-2 and J is TRBJ2-7; TCRdb indicates TRBD1, and absent DNA this call remains unverified. Germline V gene lookup returns CDR1 LGHNA and CDR2 YNFKEQ. The CDR3 totals 14 residues. This CDR3 reads CASSQGQLFYEQYF.

V gene TRBV6-5 combines with J gene TRBJ2-3; no DNA is available, so the TRBD1 call from TCRdb remains unchecked. The CDR3 is 13 residues long. Germline lookup yields CDR1 MNHEY and CDR2 SVGAGI. The CDR3 sequence is CASSYSSGDTQYF.

The rearrangement joins TRBV13 to TRBJ2-1; TCRdb lists TRBD2, though no DNA is available to test this call. The CDR3 has 18 amino acids. The germline CDR1 and CDR2 sequences are PRHDT and FYEKMQ (reference sequence). This CDR3 is CASSSTTDPRRTSGTQFF.

CDR3 amino acids: CASSYGTISTDTQYF. The chain joins TRBV6-2 or TRBV6-3 to TRBJ2-3; TCRdb's assignment of TRBD1 cannot be checked, as there is no DNA. The CDR3 length is 15 residues. Per the germline V gene, CDR1 is MNHEY and CDR2 is SVGEGT.

The chain has TRBV12-5 and TRBJ1-2. Germline lookup yields CDR1 LGHNT and CDR2 FRNRAP. The CDR3 has 13 amino acids. This CDR3 reads CASGLGHLGGYTF.

The V call is TRBV28, the J call TRBJ1-1; as DNA is missing, the TRBD1 call by TCRdb cannot be tested. The CDR3 is made up of 13 amino acids. Germline V gene data show CDR1 as MDHEN and CDR2 as SYDVKM. Here the CDR3 reads CASSFSLGGEAFF.

The V and J genes are TRBV29-1 and TRBJ2-7. Germline values: CDR1 SQVTM, CDR2 ANQGSEA. CDR3 size: 14 residues. The CDR3: CSVARQDVSYEQYF.

This rearrangement joins TRBV12-3 or TRBV12-4 to TRBJ2-4. This CDR3 has 12 residues. CDR3 sequence reads: CASSFNKNIQYF.

This chain connects TRBV29-1 to TRBJ1-4. The CDR3 sequence is 11 residues long. Germline-derived CDR1 and CDR2 are SQVTM and ANQGSEA. The CDR3 sequence: CSVEYDEKLFF. The full variable domain, its missing parts supplied by reference TRBV29-1 and TRBJ1-4, is SAVISQKPSRDICQRGTSLTIQCQVDSQVTMMFWYRQQPGQSLTLIATANQGSEATYESGFVIDKFPISRPNLTFSTLTVSNMSPEDSSIYLCSVEYDEKLFFGSGTQLSVL.

This chain joins TRBV29-1 and TRBJ2-1; TCRdb indicates TRBD1, and absent DNA this call remains unverified. CDR1 and CDR2 (germline): SQVTM, ANQGSEA. This CDR3 has 13 amino acids. The CDR3 spells CSEGQGPYNEQFF.

The chain links TRBV20-1 to TRBJ2-5; TCRdb gives TRBD2 as the D gene, but with no DNA this cannot be confirmed. CDR1 and CDR2 (germline): DFQATT, SNEGSKA (reference sequence). This CDR3 region has 16 residues. The CDR3 here is CSARDEGLRLRETQYF.

This chain uses TRBV7-2 with TRBJ1-1; TCRdb outputs TRBD1, but without DNA this stays unchecked. This CDR3 comprises 14 residues. Germline CDR1 is SGHTA and CDR2 is FQGNSA. CDR3 sequence reads: CASSWRGISTEAFF.

The V call is TRBV6-5, the J call TRBJ2-1. The V gene's germline CDR1 is MNHEY and CDR2 SVGAGI. This CDR3 spans 15 amino acids. The CDR3: CASSWWEEGGSKQFF.

The chain recombines TRBV29-1 with TRBJ1-1. CDR1 and CDR2 (germline): SQVTM, ANQGSEA. This CDR3 comprises 11 residues. The CDR3 here is CSVEGGTEAFF.

The chain recombines TRBV4-3 with TRBJ2-6; checking the TCRdb D call of TRBD1 is not possible without DNA. CDR1 and CDR2 from the germline V gene are LGHNA and YSLEER. The CDR3 totals 16 residues. The CDR3 sequence: CASSQDRGTGANVLTF.